A single T cell receptor (beta chain) is shown here with its context. TCRbeta library preparation incorporated unique molecular identifiers. TCRdb re-called the PCR reads through MiXCR, storing one row per CDR3 protein. The sample has over 550,000 distinct CDR3 sequences; over 9.5% are singletons. This sample stems from a study of T-cell reconstitution after alpha-beta-depleted transplantation in children. CDR1 and CDR2 (germline): SGHRS, YFSETQ. The CDR3 runs 16 residues. Trimming cost V 0 bases and J 6 bases, with 16 bases left between them. The chain has TRBV5-1 and TRBJ2-1; D may be TRBD2 (7 bases). The sequence was obtained from a human donor who donated a stem cell graft to a child with acute myeloid leukemia. The sample was PBMCs from the stem cell graft donor, taken from the stem cell graft. In DNA, the CDR3 is TGCGCCAGCAGCTTGGAGGGCGGGGGCACGAGCAATGAGCAGTTCTTC. It yields the protein CASSLEGGGTSNEQFF.